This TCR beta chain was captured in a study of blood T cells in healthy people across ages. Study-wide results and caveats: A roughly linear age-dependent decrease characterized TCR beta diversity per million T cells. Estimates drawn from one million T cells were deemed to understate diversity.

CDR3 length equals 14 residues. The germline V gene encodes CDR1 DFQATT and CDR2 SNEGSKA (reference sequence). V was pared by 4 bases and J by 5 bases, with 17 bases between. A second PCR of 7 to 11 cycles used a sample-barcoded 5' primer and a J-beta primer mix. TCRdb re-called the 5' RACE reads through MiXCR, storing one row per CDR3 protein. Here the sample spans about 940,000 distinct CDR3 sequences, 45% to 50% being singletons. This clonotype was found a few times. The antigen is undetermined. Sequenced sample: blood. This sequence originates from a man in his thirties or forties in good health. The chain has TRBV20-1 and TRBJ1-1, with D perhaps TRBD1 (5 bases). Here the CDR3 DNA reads TGCAGTGCTATCCTGCCGGGGGGGGGAACTGAAGCTTTCTTT. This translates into CSAILPGGGTEAFF.